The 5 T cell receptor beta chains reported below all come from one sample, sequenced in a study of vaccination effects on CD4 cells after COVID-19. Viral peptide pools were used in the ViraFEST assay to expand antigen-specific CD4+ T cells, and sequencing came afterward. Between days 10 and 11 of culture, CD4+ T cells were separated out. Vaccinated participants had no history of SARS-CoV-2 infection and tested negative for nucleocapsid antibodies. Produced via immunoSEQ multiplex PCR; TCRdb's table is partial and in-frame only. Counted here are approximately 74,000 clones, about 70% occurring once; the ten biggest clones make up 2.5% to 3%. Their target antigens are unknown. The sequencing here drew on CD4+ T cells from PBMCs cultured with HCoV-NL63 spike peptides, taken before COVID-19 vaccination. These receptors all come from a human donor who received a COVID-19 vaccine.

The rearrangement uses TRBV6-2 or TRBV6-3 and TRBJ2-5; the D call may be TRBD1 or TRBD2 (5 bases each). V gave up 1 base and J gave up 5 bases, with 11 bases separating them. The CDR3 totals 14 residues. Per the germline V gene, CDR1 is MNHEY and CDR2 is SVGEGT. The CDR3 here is CASSYWAGTETQYF. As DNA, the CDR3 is TGTGCCAGCAGTTACTGGGCAGGGACGGAGACCCAGTACTTC.

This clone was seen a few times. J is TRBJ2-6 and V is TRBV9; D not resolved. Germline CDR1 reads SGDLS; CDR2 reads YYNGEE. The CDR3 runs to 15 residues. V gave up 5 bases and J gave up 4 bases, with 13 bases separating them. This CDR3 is CASRMKPGGANVLTF. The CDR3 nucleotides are TGTGCCAGCAGGATGAAACCTGGGGGGGCCAACGTCCTGACTTTC.

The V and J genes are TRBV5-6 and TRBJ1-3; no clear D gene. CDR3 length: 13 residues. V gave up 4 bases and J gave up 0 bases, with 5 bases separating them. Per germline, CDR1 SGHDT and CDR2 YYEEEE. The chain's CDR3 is CASSILSGNTIYF. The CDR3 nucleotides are TGTGCCAGCAGCATACTCTCTGGAAACACCATATATTTT.

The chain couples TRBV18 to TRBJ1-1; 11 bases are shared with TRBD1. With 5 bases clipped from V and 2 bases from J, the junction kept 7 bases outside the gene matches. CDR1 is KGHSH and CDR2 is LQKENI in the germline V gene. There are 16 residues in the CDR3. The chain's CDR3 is CASSFGQGAANTEAFF. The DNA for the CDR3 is TGTGCCAGCTCATTCGGACAGGGGGCGGCAAACACTGAAGCTTTCTTT.

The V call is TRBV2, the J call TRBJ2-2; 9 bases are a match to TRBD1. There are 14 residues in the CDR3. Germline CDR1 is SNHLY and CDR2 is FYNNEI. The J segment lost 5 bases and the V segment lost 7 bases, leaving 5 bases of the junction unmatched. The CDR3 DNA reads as TGTGCCAGCAAAAAAGGACAGGGGACCGGGGAGCTGTTTTTT. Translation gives CASKKGQGTGELFF.